These T cell receptor beta chains were read from a single sample in a study of blood T cell repertoires in COVID-19. Only in-frame clones appear in the TCRdb table, and some are missing; sequencing was by immunoSEQ multiplex PCR. The data contain some 74,000 clones, approximately 80% of them seen just once; the ten biggest clones take up about 43%. The sequenced sample consisted of peripheral blood. These receptors were collected from a man older than 75 with acute or convalescent COVID-19. Both conserved end residues are part of each CDR3. Each record gives: V gene, clone size, J gene, D gene, CDR3 protein, CDR3 DNA. A D gene is named only where the DNA matches it firmly. Rows may omit the clone size; those that give it use once, few, many or a size class.

TRBV7-3	NA	TRBJ2-1	TRBD2	CASSLSASGYNEQFF	TGTGCCAGCAGCTTAAGTGCTAGCGGTTACAATGAGCAGTTCTTC
TRBV28	NA	TRBJ2-7	TRBD1	CASSTHNRGEQYF	TGTGCCAGCAGTACTCACAACAGGGGCGAGCAGTACTTC
TRBV7-2	NA	TRBJ1-1	TRBD1	CASSTNRGTEAFF	TGTGCCAGCAGCACCAACAGGGGAACTGAAGCTTTCTTT
TRBV7-3	NA	TRBJ2-1	TRBD2	CASSPLAGGNYNEQFF	TGTGCCAGCAGCCCCTTAGCGGGGGGGAACTACAATGAGCAGTTCTTC
TRBV29-1	NA	TRBJ2-7	TRBD1	CSVVKPGQAYEQYF	TGCAGCGTTGTAAAACCGGGACAGGCCTACGAGCAGTACTTC
TRBV19	once	TRBJ1-5	NA	CASSPYRDYSNQPQHF	TGTGCCAGTAGTCCCTACAGGGACTATAGCAATCAGCCCCAGCATTTT
TRBV12-3/TRBV12-4	NA	TRBJ1-6	NA	CASSFSGSPLHF	TGTGCCAGCAGTTTTTCGGGGTCACCCCTCCACTTT
TRBV5-1	NA	TRBJ1-4	NA	CASSLGRGSGLDEKLFF	TGCGCCAGCAGCTTGGGACGGGGGTCGGGGCTCGATGAAAAACTGTTTTTT
TRBV7-6	NA	TRBJ1-1	NA	CASSLSEGMNTEAFF	TGTGCCAGCAGCTTATCGGAGGGAATGAACACTGAAGCTTTCTTT
TRBV6-1	NA	TRBJ1-5	NA	CASSSRANQPQHF	TGTGCCAGCAGTTCCCGAGCCAATCAGCCCCAGCATTTT
TRBV3-1/TRBV3-2	NA	TRBJ2-2	NA	CASSQLIGGTGELFF	TGTGCCAGCAGCCAACTCATCGGGGGAACCGGGGAGCTGTTTTTT
TRBV6-6	NA	TRBJ1-1	TRBD1	CASNIDRDLEAFF	TGTGCCAGCAATATTGACAGGGACCTCGAAGCTTTCTTT
TRBV24-1	NA	TRBJ2-1	TRBD2	CATSDLLQGLETSDSSEQFF	TGTGCCACCAGTGATTTGCTGCAGGGTCTGGAGACTAGCGACTCCTCTGAGCAGTTCTTC
TRBV6-2/TRBV6-3	NA	TRBJ2-7	TRBD2	CASSRRTSGRRHEQYF	TGTGCCAGCAGTCGTCGGACTAGCGGGAGGAGGCACGAGCAGTACTTC
TRBV27	once	TRBJ2-6	TRBD1	CASSPTQGAARGANVLTF	TGTGCCAGCAGTCCAACACAGGGGGCGGCTCGAGGGGCCAACGTCCTGACTTTC
TRBV18	once	TRBJ2-1	TRBD2	CASSPTSGRSREQFF	TGTGCCAGCTCACCAACTAGCGGGAGGTCCCGGGAGCAGTTCTTC
TRBV18	NA	TRBJ2-7	TRBD1	CASSPLSRDRGSREGHEQYF	TGTGCCAGCTCACCACTTTCCCGGGACAGGGGATCAAGAGAGGGACACGAGCAGTACTTC
TRBV19	NA	TRBJ2-2	NA	CASEGLDKYTGELFF	TGTGCCAGTGAGGGACTGGACAAATACACCGGGGAGCTGTTTTTT
TRBV6-1	NA	TRBJ1-2	NA	CASSERAGRDTKAKAYGYTF	TGTGCCAGCAGTGAACGCGCGGGGAGGGACACCAAGGCGAAAGCGTATGGCTACACCTTC
TRBV28	NA	TRBJ1-2	NA	CASSLGGGYGYTF	TGTGCCAGCAGCCTCGGGGGTGGCTATGGCTACACCTTC
TRBV25-1	NA	TRBJ1-3	NA	CASPPAGNGNTIYF	TGTGCCAGCCCTCCGGCAGGGAACGGAAACACCATATATTTT
TRBV29-1	NA	TRBJ1-2	TRBD1	CSVGASGQGYGGYTF	TGCAGCGTTGGGGCGTCGGGACAGGGGTACGGTGGCTACACCTTC
TRBV27	NA	TRBJ1-1	NA	CASSFGQRNTEAFF	TGTGCCAGCAGCTTCGGACAGAGGAACACTGAAGCTTTCTTT
TRBV7-9	once	TRBJ1-2	NA	CASSSLGEGPSNYGYTF	TGTGCCAGCAGCTCCCTAGGGGAGGGGCCCTCCAACTATGGCTACACCTTC
TRBV6-6	NA	TRBJ2-5	NA	CASSYQKETQYF	TGTGCCAGCAGTTACCAAAAAGAGACCCAGTACTTC
TRBV19	NA	TRBJ1-5	NA	CASSIWGDQPQHF	TGTGCCAGTAGTATCTGGGGAGATCAGCCCCAGCATTTT
TRBV19	few	TRBJ1-6	NA	CASSIEMRTPLHF	TGTGCCAGTAGTATAGAGATGCGGACACCCCTCCACTTT
TRBV6-2/TRBV6-3	NA	TRBJ1-2	TRBD1	CASSYSGQLYGYTF	TGTGCCAGCAGTTACTCGGGACAGTTGTATGGCTACACCTTC
TRBV28	once	TRBJ2-3	TRBD2	CASEDSGGRGDTQYF	TGTGCCAGCGAAGATAGCGGCGGGAGGGGGGATACGCAGTATTTT
TRBV2	NA	TRBJ1-6	NA	CASSEKPSNSPLHF	TGTGCCAGCAGTGAAAAGCCTTCAAATTCACCCCTCCACTTT
TRBV3-1/TRBV3-2	NA	TRBJ1-6	NA	CASSPPRDSPLHF	TGTGCCAGCAGCCCACCGAGGGATTCACCCCTCCACTTT
TRBV4-1	NA	TRBJ2-3	NA	CASSPLGATDTQYF	TGCGCCAGCAGCCCACTTGGGGCAACAGATACGCAGTATTTT
TRBV12-3/TRBV12-4	NA	TRBJ2-5	NA	CASSEASWETQYF	TGTGCCAGCAGTGAAGCCTCTTGGGAGACCCAGTACTTC
TRBV6-2/TRBV6-3	NA	TRBJ1-5	NA	CASSYPQNQGLGNQPQHF	TGTGCCAGCAGTTACCCACAAAACCAGGGATTAGGCAATCAGCCCCAGCATTTT
TRBV19	once	TRBJ1-5	NA	CASSPKGDTSSGRNQPQHF	TGTGCCAGTAGTCCAAAAGGGGACACGTCGTCTGGGAGAAATCAGCCCCAGCATTTT
TRBV4-1	NA	TRBJ2-2	NA	CASSRALMNTGELFF	TGCGCCAGCAGCCGGGCATTAATGAACACCGGGGAGCTGTTTTTT
TRBV19	few	TRBJ1-2	TRBD1	CASSLNWDRGNGYTF	TGTGCCAGTAGTCTCAACTGGGACAGGGGGAACGGCTACACCTTC
TRBV12-3/TRBV12-4	NA	TRBJ2-1	TRBD1	CASSLSTGLKKFF	TGTGCCAGCAGTCTTTCGACAGGGTTAAAGAAGTTCTTC
TRBV12-2	NA	TRBJ2-6	NA	CASRPRLWDFCGANVLTF	TGTGCAAGTCGCCCAAGACTCTGGGACTTCTGTGGGGCCAACGTCCTGACTTTC
TRBV27	NA	TRBJ1-5	NA	CASSFNQPQHF	TGTGCCAGCAGCTTCAATCAGCCCCAGCATTTT
TRBV6-5	NA	TRBJ2-7	NA	CASRGGPSYEQYF	TGTGCCAGCAGGGGCGGGCCTTCCTACGAGCAGTACTTC
TRBV5-5	once	TRBJ2-1	TRBD1	CASSGTGGPYDPYNEQFF	TGTGCCAGCAGCGGGACAGGGGGCCCATACGATCCTTACAATGAGCAGTTCTTC
TRBV15	NA	TRBJ2-7	TRBD1	CATSSLDRGLTYEQYF	TGTGCCACCAGCAGCCTCGACAGGGGCCTTACCTACGAGCAGTACTTC
TRBV27	once	TRBJ1-5	NA	CASSLARSNQPQHF	TGTGCCAGCAGTTTAGCACGGAGCAATCAGCCCCAGCATTTT
TRBV19	NA	TRBJ1-1	NA	CASSMSGVWSNIEAFF	TGTGCCAGTAGTATGAGCGGGGTGTGGAGTAATATTGAAGCTTTCTTT
TRBV7-3	NA	TRBJ1-2	TRBD1	CASSLLPGGGYGYTF	TGTGCCAGCAGCTTACTTCCAGGGGGCGGGTATGGCTACACCTTC
TRBV24-1	NA	TRBJ1-2	NA	CATSPGSYGYTF	TGTGCCACCAGCCCCGGGTCCTATGGCTACACCTTC
TRBV7-3	few	TRBJ2-7	NA	CASSASAGYEQYF	TGTGCCAGCAGCGCCTCCGCGGGCTACGAGCAGTACTTC
TRBV6-2/TRBV6-3	once	TRBJ2-3	TRBD2	CASSYFVPYGRVFSSTDTQYF	TGTGCCAGCAGTTACTTCGTGCCTTACGGGAGGGTTTTTTCCAGCACAGATACGCAGTATTTT
TRBV28	NA	TRBJ1-5	NA	CASSSKNQGGKQPQHF	TGTGCCAGCAGTTCCAAGAACCAGGGAGGGAAGCAGCCCCAGCATTTT
TRBV4-2	NA	TRBJ2-1	TRBD2	CASSQASGGDNEQFF	TGTGCCAGCAGCCAAGCCAGCGGGGGTGACAATGAGCAGTTCTTC
TRBV30	NA	TRBJ2-2	NA	CAWSNLGQNTGELFF	TGTGCCTGGAGTAATCTAGGACAGAACACCGGGGAGCTGTTTTTT